These T cell receptor beta chains were read from a single sample in a study of shared clonotypes between healthy human individuals. Generated by immunoSEQ multiplex PCR, the TCRdb table keeps only in-frame clones and is missing some. The sample shows roughly 1.4 million clones, just under 99% of them seen only once. Sequences were obtained from naive CD4+ T cells sorted from blood. These receptor sequences come from a man aged 25-45 years in good health. Both conserved end residues are part of each CDR3. A D gene is named only where the DNA matches it firmly. Not every row has a clone size; where given, it reads once, few, many or a size class.

j_call | d_call | clone_size | v_call | cdr3_aa | cdr3_nt
TRBJ1-1 | . | . | TRBV28 | CASSLSPGGITEAFF | TGTGCCAGCAGTTTATCTCCCGGGGGCATCACTGAAGCTTTCTTT
TRBJ2-3 | . | . | TRBV9 | CASSVEGFWTDTQYF | TGTGCCAGCAGCGTAGAGGGATTTTGGACAGATACGCAGTATTTT
TRBJ2-1 | TRBD2 | . | TRBV11-2 | CASSRLAGDYNEQFF | TGTGCCAGCAGTCGTCTAGCGGGGGATTACAATGAGCAGTTCTTC
TRBJ1-5 | . | . | TRBV7-9 | CASSSNGREPQHF | TGTGCCAGCAGCTCGAACGGACGGGAACCCCAGCATTTT
TRBJ2-1 | . | . | TRBV19 | CASSILYNEQFF | TGTGCCAGTAGTATCCTATACAATGAGCAGTTCTTC
TRBJ2-1 | . | once | TRBV7-3 | CASSLRAREYNEQFF | TGTGCCAGCAGCTTAAGGGCCAGGGAGTACAATGAGCAGTTCTTC
TRBJ2-2 | TRBD1 | . | TRBV5-6 | CASSLTGTGELFF | TGTGCCAGCAGCCTGACAGGGACCGGGGAGCTGTTTTTT
TRBJ1-4 | . | . | TRBV2 | CASSDRTADEKLFF | TGTGCCAGCAGTGATCGTACAGCGGATGAAAAACTGTTTTTT
TRBJ2-7 | TRBD1 | . | TRBV11-2 | CASSKDRVHSYEQYF | TGTGCCAGCAGCAAGGACAGGGTACATTCCTACGAGCAGTACTTC
TRBJ2-7 | . | . | TRBV11-3 | CASPYPSRDPYEQYF | TGTGCCAGCCCCTACCCATCGCGGGATCCCTACGAGCAGTACTTC